This T cell receptor (beta chain) is from a study of CD8+CD57+ T cells in acquired aplastic anemia. Study-level background: Sorted CD4+ and CD8+ cells gave a mean 3.2 ug DNA, range about 0.19 to 27.4 ug. Study findings and constraints: Patients and controls turned out to have more than 25 CD8+ CDR3 sequences in common.

This clonotype was seen repeatedly, ten times or more. Its antigen is still unknown. Profiles of TCR beta VDJ and CDR3 were generated from a genomic DNA template. TCRdb reprocessed the reads with MiXCR, giving one entry per CDR3 protein. Of 130,000 or so distinct CDR3 sequences in the sample, about 60% were seen once. In patients chosen for sequencing, flow cytometry had shown CD8+CD57+ cell expansion. There was no therapy given to any patient before the blood sampling took place. This receptor was taken from a human donor with aplastic anemia. Material: sorted CD4+, CD8+, or CD8+CD57+ T cells (not recorded which) from PBMCs.

CDR3 loop: CASSGRTGVHSTDTQYF. Here the CDR3 DNA reads TGTGCCAGCAGCGGGAGAACAGGGGTCCATAGCACAGATACGCAGTATTTT. The V call is TRBV11-1, the J call TRBJ2-3, with 7 bases identical to TRBD1. This CDR3 contains 17 residues. V lost 5 bases and J lost 0; bases outside the gene matches: 11. CDR1 is SGHAT and CDR2 is FQDESV in the germline V gene (reference sequence).